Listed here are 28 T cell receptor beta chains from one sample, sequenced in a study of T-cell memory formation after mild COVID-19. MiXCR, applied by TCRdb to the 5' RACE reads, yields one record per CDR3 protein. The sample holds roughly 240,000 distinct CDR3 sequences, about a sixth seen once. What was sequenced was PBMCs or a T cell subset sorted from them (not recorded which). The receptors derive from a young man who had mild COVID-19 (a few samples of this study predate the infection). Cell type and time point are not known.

The DNA of the CDR3 is TGTGCCAGCAGCCAAGATGTAGAGGGTCTCGTCCAGTACTTC. It specifies CASSQDVEGLVQYF. The chain joins TRBV3-1 to TRBJ2-7; D perhaps matches TRBD2 (5 bases). The CDR3 extends over 14 amino acids. V gave up 0 bases and J gave up 10 bases, with 16 bases separating them. Germline V gene lookup returns CDR1 LGHDT and CDR2 YNNKEL (reference sequence).

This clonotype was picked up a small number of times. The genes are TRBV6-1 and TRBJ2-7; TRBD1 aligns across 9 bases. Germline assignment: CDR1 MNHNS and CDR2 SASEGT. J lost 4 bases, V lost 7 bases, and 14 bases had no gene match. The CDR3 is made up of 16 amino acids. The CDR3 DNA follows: TGTGCCAGCAATTGGGCCCCGGGACAGGGAGCTTACGAGCAGTACTTC. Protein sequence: CASNWAPGQGAYEQYF.

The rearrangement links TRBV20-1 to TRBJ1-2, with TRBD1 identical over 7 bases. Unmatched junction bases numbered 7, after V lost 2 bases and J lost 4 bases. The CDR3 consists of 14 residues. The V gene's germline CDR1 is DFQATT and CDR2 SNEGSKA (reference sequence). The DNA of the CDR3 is TGCAGTGCTAGAACTACAGGGGAGGGCTATGGCTACACCTTC. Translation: CSARTTGEGYGYTF.

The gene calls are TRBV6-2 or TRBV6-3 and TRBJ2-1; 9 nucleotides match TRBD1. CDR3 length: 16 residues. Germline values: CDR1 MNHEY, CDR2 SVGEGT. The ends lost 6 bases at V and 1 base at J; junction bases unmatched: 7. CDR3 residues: CASRYRGPGSYNEQFF. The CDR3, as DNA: TGTGCCAGCAGATACAGGGGGCCAGGGTCCTACAATGAGCAGTTCTTC.

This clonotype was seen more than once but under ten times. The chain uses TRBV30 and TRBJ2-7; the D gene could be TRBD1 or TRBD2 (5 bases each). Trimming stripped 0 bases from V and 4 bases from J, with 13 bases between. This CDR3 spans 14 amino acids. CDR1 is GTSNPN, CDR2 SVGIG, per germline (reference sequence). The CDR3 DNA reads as TGTGCCTGGAGTGTAGGGACGGGATTGTACGAGCAGTACTTC. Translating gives CAWSVGTGLYEQYF.

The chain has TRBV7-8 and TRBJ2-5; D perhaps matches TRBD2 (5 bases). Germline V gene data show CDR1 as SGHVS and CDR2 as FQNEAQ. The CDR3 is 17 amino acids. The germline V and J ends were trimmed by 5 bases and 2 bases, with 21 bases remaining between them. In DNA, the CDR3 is TGTGCCAGCAGCGCCGGTCGGTGGTTAAGGGAGCAAGAGACCCAGTACTTC. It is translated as CASSAGRWLREQETQYF.

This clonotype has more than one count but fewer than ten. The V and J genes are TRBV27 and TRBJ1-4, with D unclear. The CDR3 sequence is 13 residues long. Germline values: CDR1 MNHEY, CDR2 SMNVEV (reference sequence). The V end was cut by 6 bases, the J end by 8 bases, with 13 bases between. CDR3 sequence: CASSPGLWEKLFF. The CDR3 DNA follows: TGTGCCAGCAGCCCGGGGTTATGGGAAAAACTGTTTTTT. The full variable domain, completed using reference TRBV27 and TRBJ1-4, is EAQVTQNPRYLITVTGKKLTVTCSQNMNHEYMSWYRQDPGLGLRQIYYSMNVEVTDKGDVPEGYKVSRKEKRNFPLILESPSPNQTSLYFCASSPGLWEKLFFGSGTQLSVL.

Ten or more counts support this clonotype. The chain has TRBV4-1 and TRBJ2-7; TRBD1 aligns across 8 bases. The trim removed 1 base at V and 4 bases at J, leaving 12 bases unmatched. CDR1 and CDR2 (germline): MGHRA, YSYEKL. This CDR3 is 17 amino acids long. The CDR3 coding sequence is TGCGCCAGCAGCCAAGGACGCCCCAGGGGGCTAGGGTACGAGCAGTACTTC. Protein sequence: CASSQGRPRGLGYEQYF.

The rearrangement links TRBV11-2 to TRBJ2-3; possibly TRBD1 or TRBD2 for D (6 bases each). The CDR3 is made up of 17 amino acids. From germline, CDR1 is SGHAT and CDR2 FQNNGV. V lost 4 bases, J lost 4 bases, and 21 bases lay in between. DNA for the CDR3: TGTGCCAGCAGCTCGATAGCCAGTGGGGGGCACGCAGATACGCAGTATTTT. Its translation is CASSSIASGGHADTQYF.

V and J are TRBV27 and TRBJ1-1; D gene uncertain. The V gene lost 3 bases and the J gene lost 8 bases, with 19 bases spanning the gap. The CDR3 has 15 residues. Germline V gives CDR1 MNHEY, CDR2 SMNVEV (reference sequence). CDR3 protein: CASSLGAGGIGEAFF. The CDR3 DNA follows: TGTGCCAGCAGTTTGGGTGCGGGCGGTATAGGGGAAGCTTTCTTT.

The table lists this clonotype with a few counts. The CDR3 DNA sequence: TGTGCCAGCAGCTTAGTCCAGGGCACAGATACGCAGTATTTT. It is translated as CASSLVQGTDTQYF. This chain joins TRBV11-2 and TRBJ2-3; D gene ambiguous. The CDR3 covers 14 residues. Germline V gives CDR1 SGHAT, CDR2 FQNNGV. Trimming stripped 1 base from V and 1 base from J, with 6 bases between.

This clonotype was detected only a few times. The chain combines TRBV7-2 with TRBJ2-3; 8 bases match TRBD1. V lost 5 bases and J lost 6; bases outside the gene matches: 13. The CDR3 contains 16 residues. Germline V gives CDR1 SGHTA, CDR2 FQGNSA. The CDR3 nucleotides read TGTGCCAGCAGCCCGGGCCCCCGGACAGGGCCGGATACGCAGTATTTT. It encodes CASSPGPRTGPDTQYF.

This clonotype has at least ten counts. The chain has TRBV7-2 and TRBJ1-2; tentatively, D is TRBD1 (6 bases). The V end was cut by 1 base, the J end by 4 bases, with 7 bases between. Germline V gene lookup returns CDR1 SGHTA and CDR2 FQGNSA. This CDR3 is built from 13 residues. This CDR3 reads CASSLDRAYGYTF. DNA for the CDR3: TGTGCCAGCAGCTTAGACAGGGCCTATGGCTACACCTTC.

The CDR3 spells CASTDSNTEAFF. In DNA form, the CDR3 reads TGTGCCAGCACAGATTCGAACACTGAAGCTTTCTTT. The chain has TRBV28 and TRBJ1-1; no clear D. This CDR3 comprises 12 residues. The germline V gene encodes CDR1 MDHEN and CDR2 SYDVKM. The germline V and J ends were trimmed by 7 bases and 1 base, with 7 bases remaining between them.

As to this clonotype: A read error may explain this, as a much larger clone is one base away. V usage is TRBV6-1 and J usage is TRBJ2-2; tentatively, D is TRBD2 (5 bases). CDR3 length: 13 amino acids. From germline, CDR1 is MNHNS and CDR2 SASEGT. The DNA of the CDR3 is TGTGCCATCAGTGAAGCGGACACCGGGGAGCTGTTTTTT. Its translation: CAISEADTGELFF.

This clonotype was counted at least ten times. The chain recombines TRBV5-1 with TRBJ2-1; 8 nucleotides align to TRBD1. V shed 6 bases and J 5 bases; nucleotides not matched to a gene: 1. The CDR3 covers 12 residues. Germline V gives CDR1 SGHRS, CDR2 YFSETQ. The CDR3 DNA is TGCGCCAGCAAACAGGGGGACAATGAGCAGTTCTTC. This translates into CASKQGDNEQFF.

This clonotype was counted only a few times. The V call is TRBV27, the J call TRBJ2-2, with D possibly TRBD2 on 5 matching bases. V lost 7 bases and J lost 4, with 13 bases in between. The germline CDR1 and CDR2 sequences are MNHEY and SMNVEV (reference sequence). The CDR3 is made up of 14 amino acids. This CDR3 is CASTRGSSTGELFF. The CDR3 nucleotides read TGTGCCAGCACTCGAGGGTCGTCCACCGGGGAGCTGTTTTTT.

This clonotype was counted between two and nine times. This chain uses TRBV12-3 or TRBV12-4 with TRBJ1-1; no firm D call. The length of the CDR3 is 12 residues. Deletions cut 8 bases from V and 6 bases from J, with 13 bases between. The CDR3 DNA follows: TGTGCCAGCGCGCCCGCCGGGTCTGAAGCTTTCTTT. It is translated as CASAPAGSEAFF.

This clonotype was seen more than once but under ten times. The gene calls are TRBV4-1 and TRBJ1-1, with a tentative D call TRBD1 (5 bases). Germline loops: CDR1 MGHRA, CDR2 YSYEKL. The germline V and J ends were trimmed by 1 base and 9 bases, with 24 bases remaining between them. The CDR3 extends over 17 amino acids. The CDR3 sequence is CASSQAHLGVTGRKAFF. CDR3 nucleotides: TGCGCCAGCAGCCAAGCCCACCTAGGGGTTACCGGACGGAAAGCTTTCTTT.

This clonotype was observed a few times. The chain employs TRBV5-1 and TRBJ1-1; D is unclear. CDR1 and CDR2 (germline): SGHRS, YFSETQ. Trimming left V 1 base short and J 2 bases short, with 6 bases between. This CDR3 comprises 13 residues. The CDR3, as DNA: TGCGCCAGCAGCTTGCCAGCAAACACTGAAGCTTTCTTT. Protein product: CASSLPANTEAFF.

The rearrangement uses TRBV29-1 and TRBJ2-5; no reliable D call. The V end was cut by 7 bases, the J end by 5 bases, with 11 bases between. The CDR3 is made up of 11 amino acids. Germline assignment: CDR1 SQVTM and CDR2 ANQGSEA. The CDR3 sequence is CSAGRWETQYF. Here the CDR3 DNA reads TGCAGCGCCGGGCGATGGGAGACCCAGTACTTC.

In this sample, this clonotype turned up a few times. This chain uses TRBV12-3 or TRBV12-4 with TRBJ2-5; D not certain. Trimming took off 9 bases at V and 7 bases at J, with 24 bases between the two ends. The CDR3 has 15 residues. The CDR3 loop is CASTIHAGDVGTQYF. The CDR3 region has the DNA TGTGCCAGTACCATTCACGCAGGCGATGTTGGGACCCAGTACTTC.

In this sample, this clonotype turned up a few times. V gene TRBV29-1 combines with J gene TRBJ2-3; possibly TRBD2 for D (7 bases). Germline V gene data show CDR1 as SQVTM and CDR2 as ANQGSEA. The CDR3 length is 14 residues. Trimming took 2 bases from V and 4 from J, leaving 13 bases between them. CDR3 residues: CSVERGGSADTQYF. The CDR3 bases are TGCAGCGTTGAAAGGGGGGGGAGCGCAGATACGCAGTATTTT.

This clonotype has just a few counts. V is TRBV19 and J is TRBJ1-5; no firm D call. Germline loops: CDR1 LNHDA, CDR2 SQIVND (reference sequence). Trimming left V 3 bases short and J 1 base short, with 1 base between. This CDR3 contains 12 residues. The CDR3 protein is CASSISNQPQHF. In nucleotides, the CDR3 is TGTGCCAGTAGTATCAGCAATCAGCCCCAGCATTTT. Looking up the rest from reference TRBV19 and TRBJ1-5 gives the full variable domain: DGGITQSPKYLFRKEGQNVTLSCEQNLNHDAMYWYRQDPGQGLRLIYYSQIVNDFQKGDIAEGYSVSREKKESFPLTVTSAQKNPTAFYLCASSISNQPQHFGDGTRLSIL.

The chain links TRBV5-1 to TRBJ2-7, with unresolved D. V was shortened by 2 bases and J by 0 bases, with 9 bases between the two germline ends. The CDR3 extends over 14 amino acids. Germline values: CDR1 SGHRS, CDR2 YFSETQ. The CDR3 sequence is CASSLGQASYEQYF. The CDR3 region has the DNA TGCGCCAGCAGCTTAGGGCAGGCCTCCTACGAGCAGTACTTC.

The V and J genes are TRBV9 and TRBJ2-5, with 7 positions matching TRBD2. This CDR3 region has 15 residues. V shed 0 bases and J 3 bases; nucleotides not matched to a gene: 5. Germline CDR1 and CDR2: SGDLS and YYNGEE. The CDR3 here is CASSVGVGGEETQYF. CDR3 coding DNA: TGTGCCAGCAGCGTAGGAGTGGGGGGGGAAGAGACCCAGTACTTC.

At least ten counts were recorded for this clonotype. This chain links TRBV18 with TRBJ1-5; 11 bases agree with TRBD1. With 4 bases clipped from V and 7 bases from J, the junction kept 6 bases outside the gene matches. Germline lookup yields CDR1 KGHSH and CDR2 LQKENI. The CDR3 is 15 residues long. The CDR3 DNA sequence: TGTGCCAGCTCACTGGACAGGGGGCATCAACAGCCCCAGCATTTT. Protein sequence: CASSLDRGHQQPQHF.

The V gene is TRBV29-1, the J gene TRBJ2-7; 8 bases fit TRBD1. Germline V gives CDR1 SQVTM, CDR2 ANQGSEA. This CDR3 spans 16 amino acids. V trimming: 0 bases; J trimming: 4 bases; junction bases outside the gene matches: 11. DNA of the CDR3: TGCAGCGTTGAAGAAGAGGGGGCAGGGGGCGAGTACGAGCAGTACTTC. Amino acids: CSVEEEGAGGEYEQYF.